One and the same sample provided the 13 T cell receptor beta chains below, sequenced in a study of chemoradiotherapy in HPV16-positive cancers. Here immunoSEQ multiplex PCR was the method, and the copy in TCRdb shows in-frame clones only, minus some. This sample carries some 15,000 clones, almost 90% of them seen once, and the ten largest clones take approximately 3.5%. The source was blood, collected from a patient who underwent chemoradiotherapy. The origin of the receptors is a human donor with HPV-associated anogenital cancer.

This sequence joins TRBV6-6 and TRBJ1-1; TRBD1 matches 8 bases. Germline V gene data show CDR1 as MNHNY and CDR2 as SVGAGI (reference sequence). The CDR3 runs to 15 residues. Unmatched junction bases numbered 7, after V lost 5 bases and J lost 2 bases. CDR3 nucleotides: TGTGCCAGCAGTAGAGGACAGGGTCGTAACACTGAAGCTTTCTTT. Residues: CASSRGQGRNTEAFF.

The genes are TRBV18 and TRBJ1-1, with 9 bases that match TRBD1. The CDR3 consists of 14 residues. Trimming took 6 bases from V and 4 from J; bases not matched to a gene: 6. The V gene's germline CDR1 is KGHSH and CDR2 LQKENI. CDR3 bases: TGTGCCAGCTCGCCGGGGACAGGGACCACTGAAGCTTTCTTT. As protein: CASSPGTGTTEAFF.

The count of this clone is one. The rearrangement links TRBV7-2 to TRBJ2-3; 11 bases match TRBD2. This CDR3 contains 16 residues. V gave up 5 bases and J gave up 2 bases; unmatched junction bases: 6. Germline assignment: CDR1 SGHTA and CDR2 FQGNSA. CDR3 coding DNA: TGTGCCAGCAGCCCCAGGACTAGCGGGTTCACAGATACGCAGTATTTT. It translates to CASSPRTSGFTDTQYF.

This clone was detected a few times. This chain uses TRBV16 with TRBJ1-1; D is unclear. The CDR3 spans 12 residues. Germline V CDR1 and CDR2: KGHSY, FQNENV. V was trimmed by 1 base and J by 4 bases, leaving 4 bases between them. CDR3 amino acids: CASSQWVTEAFF. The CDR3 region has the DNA TGTGCCAGCAGCCAATGGGTCACTGAAGCTTTCTTT.

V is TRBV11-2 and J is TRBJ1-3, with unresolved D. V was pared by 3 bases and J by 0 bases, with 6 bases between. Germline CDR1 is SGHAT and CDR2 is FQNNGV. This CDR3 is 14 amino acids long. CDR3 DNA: TGTGCCAGCAGCTTGGGCAACTCTGGAAACACCATATATTTT. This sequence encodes CASSLGNSGNTIYF.

CDR3 DNA sequence: TGTGCCAGCAGCCGGGAGACTAGCGTAAACACAGATACGCAGTATTTT. It translates to CASSRETSVNTDTQYF. J is TRBJ2-3 and V is TRBV4-2; 8 bases line up with TRBD2. The CDR3 length is 16 residues. Germline V gene data show CDR1 as LGHNA and CDR2 as YNFKEQ. V trimming: 4 bases; J trimming: 2 bases; junction bases outside the gene matches: 8.

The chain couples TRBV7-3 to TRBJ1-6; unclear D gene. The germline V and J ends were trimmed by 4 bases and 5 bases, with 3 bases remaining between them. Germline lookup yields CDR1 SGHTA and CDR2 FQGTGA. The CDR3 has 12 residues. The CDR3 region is CASSSNNSPLHF. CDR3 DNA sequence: TGTGCCAGCAGCTCGAATAATTCACCCCTCCACTTT.

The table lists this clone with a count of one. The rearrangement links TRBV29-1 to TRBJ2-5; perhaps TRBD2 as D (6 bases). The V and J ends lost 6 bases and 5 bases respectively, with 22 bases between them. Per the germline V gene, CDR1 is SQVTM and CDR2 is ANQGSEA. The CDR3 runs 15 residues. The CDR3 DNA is TGCAGCGTCCCTGAGGATGTGGGGAGGTGGGAGACCCAGTACTTC. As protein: CSVPEDVGRWETQYF.

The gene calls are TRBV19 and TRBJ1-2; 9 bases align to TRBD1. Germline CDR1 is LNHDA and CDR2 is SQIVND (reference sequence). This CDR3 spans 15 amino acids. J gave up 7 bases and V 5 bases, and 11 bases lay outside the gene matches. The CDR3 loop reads CASSSLDRGWFGYTF. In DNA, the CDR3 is TGTGCCAGTAGTTCCCTCGACAGGGGGTGGTTTGGCTACACCTTC.

The DNA of the CDR3 is TGTGCCAGCAGTCAGACCAGGGACAGTTCTAACTATGGCTACACCTTC. The encoded protein is CASSQTRDSSNYGYTF. The chain carries TRBV6-6 and TRBJ1-2; 7 bases are a match to TRBD1. Per the germline V gene, CDR1 is MNHNY and CDR2 is SVGAGI (reference sequence). Germline trimming cut 5 bases from V and 0 bases from J; bases unmatched to any gene: 9. CDR3 length equals 16 residues.

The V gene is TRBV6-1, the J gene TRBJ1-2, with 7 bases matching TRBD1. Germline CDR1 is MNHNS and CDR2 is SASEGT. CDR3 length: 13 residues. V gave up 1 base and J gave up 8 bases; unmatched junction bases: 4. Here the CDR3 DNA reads TGTGCCAGCAGTGAAGGGGAGGGGGCCGGCTACACCTTC. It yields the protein CASSEGEGAGYTF.

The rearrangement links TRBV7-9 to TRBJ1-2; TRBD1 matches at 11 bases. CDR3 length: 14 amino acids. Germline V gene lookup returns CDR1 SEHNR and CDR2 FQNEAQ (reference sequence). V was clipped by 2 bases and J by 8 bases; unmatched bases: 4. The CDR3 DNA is TGTGCCAGCAGCTTAACCGGGACAGGGGGAGGCTACACCTTC. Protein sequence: CASSLTGTGGGYTF.

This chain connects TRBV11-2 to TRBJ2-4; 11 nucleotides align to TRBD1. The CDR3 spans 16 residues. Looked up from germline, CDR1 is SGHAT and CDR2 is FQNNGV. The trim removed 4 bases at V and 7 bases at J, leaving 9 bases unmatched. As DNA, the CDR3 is TGTGCCAGCAGCTCACGGACAGGGGGCAACCGGAACATTCAGTACTTC. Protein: CASSSRTGGNRNIQYF.